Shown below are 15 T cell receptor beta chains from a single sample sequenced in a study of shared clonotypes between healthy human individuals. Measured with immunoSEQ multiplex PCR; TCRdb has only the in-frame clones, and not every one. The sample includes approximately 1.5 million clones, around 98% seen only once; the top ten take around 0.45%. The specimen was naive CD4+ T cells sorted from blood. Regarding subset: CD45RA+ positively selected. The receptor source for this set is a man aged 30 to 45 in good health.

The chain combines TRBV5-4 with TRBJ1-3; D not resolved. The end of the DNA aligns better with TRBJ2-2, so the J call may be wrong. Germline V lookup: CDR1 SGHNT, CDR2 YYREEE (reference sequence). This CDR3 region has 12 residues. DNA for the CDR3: TGTGCCAGCAGCTTGACCCGCGGCGTGCTGTTTTTT. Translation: CASSLTRGVLFF.

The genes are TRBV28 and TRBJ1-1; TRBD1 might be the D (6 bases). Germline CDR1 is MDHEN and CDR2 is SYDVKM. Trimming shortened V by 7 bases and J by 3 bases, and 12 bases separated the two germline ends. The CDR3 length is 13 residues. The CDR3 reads CASTRGQYTEAFF. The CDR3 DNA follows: TGTGCCAGCACCAGAGGACAGTACACTGAAGCTTTCTTT.

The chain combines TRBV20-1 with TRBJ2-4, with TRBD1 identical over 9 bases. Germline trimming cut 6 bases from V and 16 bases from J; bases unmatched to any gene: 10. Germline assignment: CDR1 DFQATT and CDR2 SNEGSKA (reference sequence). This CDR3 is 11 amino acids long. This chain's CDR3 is CSASGTGTVYF. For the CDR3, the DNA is TGCAGTGCCTCCGGGACAGGGACGGTATACTTC.

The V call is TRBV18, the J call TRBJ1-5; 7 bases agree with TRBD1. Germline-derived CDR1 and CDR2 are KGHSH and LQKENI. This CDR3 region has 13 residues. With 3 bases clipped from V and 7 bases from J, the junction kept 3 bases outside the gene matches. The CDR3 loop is CASSPGQIQPQHF. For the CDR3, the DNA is TGTGCCAGCTCACCGGGACAGATCCAGCCCCAGCATTTT.

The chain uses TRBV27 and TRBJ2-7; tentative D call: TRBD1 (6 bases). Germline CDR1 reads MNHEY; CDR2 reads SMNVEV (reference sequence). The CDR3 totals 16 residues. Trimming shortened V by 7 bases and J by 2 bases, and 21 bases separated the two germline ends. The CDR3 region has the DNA TGTGCCAGCACCCAGGTTGGGACACCCGGCCCCTACGAGCAGTACTTC. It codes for CASTQVGTPGPYEQYF.

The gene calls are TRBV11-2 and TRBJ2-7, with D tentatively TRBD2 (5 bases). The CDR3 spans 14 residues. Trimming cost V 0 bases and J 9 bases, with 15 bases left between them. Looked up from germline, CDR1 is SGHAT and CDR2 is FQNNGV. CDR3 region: CASSLERAIRAQYF. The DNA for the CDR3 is TGTGCCAGCAGCTTAGAGCGGGCCATTAGGGCGCAGTACTTC.

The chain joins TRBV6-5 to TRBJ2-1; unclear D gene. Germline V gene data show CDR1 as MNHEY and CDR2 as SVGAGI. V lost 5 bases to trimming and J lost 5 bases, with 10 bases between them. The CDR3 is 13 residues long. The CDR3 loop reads CASSPGAHNEQFF. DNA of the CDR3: TGTGCCAGCAGTCCGGGCGCCCACAATGAGCAGTTCTTC.

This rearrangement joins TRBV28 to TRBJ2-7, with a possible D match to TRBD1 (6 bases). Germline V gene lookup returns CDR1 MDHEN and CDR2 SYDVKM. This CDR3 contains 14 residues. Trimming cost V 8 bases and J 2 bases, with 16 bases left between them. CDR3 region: CASSRQDEAYEQYF. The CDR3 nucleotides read TGTGCCAGCTCCAGACAGGATGAGGCCTACGAGCAGTACTTC.

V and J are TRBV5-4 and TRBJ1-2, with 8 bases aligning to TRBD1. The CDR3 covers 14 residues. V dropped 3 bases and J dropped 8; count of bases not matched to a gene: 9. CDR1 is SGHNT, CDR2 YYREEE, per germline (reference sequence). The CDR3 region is CASSWTQGARGYTF. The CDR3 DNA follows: TGTGCCAGCAGCTGGACCCAGGGGGCGCGGGGCTACACCTTC.

This CDR3 reads CASSRVLRELFF. CDR3 nucleotides: TGTGCCAGCAGTCGGGTTCTTCGGGAGCTGTTTTTT. J is TRBJ2-2 and V is TRBV28; unclear D gene. V was clipped by 5 bases and J by 9 bases, with 10 bases between them. This CDR3 is built from 12 residues. Germline V lookup: CDR1 MDHEN, CDR2 SYDVKM.

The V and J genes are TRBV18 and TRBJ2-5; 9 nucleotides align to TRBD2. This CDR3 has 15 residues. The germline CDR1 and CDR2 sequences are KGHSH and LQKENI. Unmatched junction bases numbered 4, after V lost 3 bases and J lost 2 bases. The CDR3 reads CASSPGTSFQETQYF. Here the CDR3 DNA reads TGTGCCAGCTCACCCGGGACTAGCTTTCAAGAGACCCAGTACTTC.

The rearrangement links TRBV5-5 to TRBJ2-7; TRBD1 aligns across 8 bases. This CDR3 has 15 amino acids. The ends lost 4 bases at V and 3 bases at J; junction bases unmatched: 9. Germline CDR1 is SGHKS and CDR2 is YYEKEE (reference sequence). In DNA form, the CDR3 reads TGTGCCAGCAGCCCCAGGACAGGGTGGTACTACGAGCAGTACTTC. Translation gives CASSPRTGWYYEQYF.

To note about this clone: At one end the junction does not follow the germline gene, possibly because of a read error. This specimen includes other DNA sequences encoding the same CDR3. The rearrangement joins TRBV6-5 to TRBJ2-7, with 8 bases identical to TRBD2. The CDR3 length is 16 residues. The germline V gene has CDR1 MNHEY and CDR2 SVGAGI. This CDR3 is CASSYSFAGGPGEQYF. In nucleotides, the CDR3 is TGTGCCAGCAGTTACTCGTTTGCGGGAGGCCCGGGGGAGCAGTATTTC.

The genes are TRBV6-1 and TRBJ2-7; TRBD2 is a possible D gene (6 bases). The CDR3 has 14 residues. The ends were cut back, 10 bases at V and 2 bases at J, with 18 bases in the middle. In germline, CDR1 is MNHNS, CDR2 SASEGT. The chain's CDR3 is CATALGRTTYEQYF. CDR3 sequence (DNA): TGTGCCACCGCCCTTGGCCGGACTACCTACGAGCAGTACTTC.

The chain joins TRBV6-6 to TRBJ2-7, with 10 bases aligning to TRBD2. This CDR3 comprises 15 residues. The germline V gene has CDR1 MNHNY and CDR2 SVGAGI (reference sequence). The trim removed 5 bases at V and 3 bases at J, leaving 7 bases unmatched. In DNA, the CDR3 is TGTGCCAGCAGTCAAACCGGACTAGCGGTCTACGAGCAGTACTTC. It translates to CASSQTGLAVYEQYF.